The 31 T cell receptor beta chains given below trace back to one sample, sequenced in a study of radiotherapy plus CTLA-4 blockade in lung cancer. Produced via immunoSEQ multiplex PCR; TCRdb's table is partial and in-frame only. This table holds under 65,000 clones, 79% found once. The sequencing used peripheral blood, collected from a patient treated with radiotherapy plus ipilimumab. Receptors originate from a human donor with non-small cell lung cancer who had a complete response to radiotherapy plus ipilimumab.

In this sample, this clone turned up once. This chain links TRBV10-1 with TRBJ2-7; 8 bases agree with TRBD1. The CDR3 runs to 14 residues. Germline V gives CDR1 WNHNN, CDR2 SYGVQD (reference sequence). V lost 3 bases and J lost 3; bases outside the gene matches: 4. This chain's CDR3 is CASSDLDRVYEQYF. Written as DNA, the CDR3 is TGCGCCAGCAGTGACTTGGACAGGGTCTACGAGCAGTACTTC.

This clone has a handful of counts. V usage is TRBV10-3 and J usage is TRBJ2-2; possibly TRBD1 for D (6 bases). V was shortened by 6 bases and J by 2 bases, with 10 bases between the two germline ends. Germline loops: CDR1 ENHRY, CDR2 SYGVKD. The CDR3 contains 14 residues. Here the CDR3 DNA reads TGTGCCATCAGGGGGACAATTAACACCGGGGAGCTGTTTTTT. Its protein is CAIRGTINTGELFF.

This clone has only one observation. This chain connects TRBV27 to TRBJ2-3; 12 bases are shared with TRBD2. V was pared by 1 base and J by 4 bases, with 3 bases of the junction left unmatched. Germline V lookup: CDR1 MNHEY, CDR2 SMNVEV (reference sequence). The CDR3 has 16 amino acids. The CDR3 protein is CASSLLASGGADTQYF. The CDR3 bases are TGTGCCAGCAGTTTATTGGCTAGCGGGGGGGCAGATACGCAGTATTTT.

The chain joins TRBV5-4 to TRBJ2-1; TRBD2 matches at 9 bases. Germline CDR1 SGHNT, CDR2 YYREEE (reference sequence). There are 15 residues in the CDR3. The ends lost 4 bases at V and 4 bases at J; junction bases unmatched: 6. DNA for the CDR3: TGTGCCAGCAGCGTAGCGGGGGCGCTTTACAATGAGCAGTTCTTC. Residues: CASSVAGALYNEQFF.

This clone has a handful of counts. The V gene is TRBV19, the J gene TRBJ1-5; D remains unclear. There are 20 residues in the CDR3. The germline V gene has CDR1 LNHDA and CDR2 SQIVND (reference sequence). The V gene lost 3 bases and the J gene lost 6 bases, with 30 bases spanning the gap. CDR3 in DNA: TGTGCCAGTAGTATCGTCTTCCGGGCCAAGGACGAAAAACGGGGTCAGCCCCAGCATTTT. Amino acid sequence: CASSIVFRAKDEKRGQPQHF.

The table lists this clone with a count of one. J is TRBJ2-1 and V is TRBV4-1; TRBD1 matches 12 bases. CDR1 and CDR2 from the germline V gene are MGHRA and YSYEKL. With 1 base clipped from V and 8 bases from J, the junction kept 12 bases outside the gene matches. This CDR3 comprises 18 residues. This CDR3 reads CASSQGEVKGQGAYEQFF. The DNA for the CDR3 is TGCGCCAGCAGCCAAGGGGAGGTAAAGGGACAGGGGGCCTATGAGCAGTTCTTC.

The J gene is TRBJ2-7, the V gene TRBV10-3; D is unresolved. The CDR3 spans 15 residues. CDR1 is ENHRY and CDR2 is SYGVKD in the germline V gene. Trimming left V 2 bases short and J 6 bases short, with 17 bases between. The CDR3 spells CAISEGQAAESEQYF. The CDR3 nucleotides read TGTGCCATCAGTGAGGGGCAGGCTGCTGAGTCCGAGCAGTACTTC.

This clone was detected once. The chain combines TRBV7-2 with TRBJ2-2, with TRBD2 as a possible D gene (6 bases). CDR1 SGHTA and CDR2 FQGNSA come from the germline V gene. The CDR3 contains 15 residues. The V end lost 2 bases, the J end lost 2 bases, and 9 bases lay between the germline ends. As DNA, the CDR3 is TGTGCCAGCAGCTTACTAGCGATAAACACCGGGGAGCTGTTTTTT. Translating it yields CASSLLAINTGELFF.

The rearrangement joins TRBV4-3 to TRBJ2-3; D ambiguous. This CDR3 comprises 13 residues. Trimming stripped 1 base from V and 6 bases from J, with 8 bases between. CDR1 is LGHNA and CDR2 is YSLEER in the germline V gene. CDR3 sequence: CASSQGRLDTQYF. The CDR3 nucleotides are TGCGCCAGCAGCCAAGGGAGACTGGATACGCAGTATTTT.

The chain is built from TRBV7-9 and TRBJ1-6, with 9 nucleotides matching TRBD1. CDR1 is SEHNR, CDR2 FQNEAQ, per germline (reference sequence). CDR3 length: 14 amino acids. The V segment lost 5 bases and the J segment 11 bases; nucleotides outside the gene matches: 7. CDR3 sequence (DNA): TGTGCCAGCAGCCCAACCGGGACAGGGACACCCCTCCACTTT. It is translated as CASSPTGTGTPLHF.

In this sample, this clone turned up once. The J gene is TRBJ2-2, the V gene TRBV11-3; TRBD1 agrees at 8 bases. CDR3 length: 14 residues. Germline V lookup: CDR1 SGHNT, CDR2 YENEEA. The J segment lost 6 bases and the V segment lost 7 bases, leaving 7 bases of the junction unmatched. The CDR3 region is CASKGQGKSGELFF. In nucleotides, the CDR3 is TGTGCCAGCAAAGGACAGGGTAAATCCGGGGAGCTGTTTTTT.

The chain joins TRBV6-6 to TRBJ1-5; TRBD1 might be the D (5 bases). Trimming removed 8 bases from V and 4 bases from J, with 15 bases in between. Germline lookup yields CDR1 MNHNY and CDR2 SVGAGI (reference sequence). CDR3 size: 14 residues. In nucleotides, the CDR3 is TGTGCCAGCCAGGGCCAGGGTGGAAATCAGCCCCAGCATTTT. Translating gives CASQGQGGNQPQHF.

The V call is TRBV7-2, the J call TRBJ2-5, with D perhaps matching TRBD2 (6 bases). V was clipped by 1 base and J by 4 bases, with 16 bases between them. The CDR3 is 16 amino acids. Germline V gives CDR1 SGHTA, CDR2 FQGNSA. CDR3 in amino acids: CASSLVGGTVGETQYF. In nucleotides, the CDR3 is TGTGCCAGCAGCTTAGTAGGTGGGACTGTTGGAGAGACCCAGTACTTC.

DNA for the CDR3: TGTGCCAGCAGTTTATCGTCCGGACAGTACTACCCCACTAGCACAGATACGCAGTATTTT. It translates to CASSLSSGQYYPTSTDTQYF. The rearrangement uses TRBV27 and TRBJ2-3; maybe TRBD1 (6 bases). V shed 0 bases and J shed 0 bases, with 22 bases lying between them. There are 20 residues in the CDR3. Germline loops: CDR1 MNHEY, CDR2 SMNVEV (reference sequence).

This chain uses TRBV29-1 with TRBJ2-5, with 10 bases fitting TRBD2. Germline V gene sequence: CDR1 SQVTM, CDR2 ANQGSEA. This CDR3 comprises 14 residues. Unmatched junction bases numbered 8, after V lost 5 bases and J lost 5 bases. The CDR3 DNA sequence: TGCAGCGTTCTTCTAGCGGGAGCTTCCGAGACCCAGTACTTC. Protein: CSVLLAGASETQYF.

This CDR3 is CASSQVAGRNYGYTF. The CDR3 region has the DNA TGCGCCAGCAGCCAAGTTGCGGGGCGCAACTATGGCTACACCTTC. The rearrangement uses TRBV4-1 and TRBJ1-2; maybe TRBD1 (5 bases). Trimming removed 1 base from V and 2 bases from J, with 11 bases in between. There are 15 residues in the CDR3. Germline V gene lookup returns CDR1 MGHRA and CDR2 YSYEKL.

CDR3 region: CASSLFQDSRANTEAFF. The CDR3 DNA sequence: TGCGCCAGCAGCTTGTTTCAGGACTCTCGGGCGAACACTGAAGCTTTCTTT. The gene calls are TRBV5-1 and TRBJ1-1; D not certain. Trimming shortened V by 1 base and J by 1 base, and 17 bases separated the two germline ends. This CDR3 comprises 17 residues. Germline values: CDR1 SGHRS, CDR2 YFSETQ.

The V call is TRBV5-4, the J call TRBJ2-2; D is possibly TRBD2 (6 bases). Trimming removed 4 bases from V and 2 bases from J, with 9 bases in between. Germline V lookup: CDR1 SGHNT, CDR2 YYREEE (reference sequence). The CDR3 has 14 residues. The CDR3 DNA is TGTGCCAGCAGCCCGGAGGGTAACACCGGGGAGCTGTTTTTT. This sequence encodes CASSPEGNTGELFF.

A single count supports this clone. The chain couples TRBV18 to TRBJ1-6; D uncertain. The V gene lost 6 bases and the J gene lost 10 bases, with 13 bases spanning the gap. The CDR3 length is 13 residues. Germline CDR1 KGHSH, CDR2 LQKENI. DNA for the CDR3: TGTGCCAGCTCGGGCACGTCAGACTCACCCCTCCACTTT. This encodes CASSGTSDSPLHF.

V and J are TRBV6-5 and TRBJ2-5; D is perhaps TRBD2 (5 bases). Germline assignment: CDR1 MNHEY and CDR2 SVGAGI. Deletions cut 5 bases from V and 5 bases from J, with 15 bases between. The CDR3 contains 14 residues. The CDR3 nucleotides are TGTGCCAGCAGTCCTCTAGGATCGGGGGAGACCCAGTACTTC. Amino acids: CASSPLGSGETQYF.

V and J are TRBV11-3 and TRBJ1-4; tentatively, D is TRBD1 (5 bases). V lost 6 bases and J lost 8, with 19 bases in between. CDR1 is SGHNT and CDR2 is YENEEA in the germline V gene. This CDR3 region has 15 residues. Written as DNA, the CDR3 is TGTGCCAGCAGGGGTCATTCAGGGTCTGGAGAAAAACTGTTTTTT. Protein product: CASRGHSGSGEKLFF.

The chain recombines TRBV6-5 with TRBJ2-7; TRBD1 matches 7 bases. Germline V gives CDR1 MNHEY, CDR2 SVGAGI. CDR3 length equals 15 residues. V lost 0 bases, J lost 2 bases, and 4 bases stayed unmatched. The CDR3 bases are TGTGCCAGCAGTTACTCCTACAGGGGCCCCTACGAGCAGTACTTC. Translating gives CASSYSYRGPYEQYF.

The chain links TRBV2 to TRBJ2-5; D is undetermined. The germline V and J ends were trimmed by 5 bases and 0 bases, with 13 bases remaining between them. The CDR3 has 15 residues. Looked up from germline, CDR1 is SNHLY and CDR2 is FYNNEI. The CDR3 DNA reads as TGTGCCAGCAGTTACAAACCAACGTACCAAGAGACCCAGTACTTC. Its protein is CASSYKPTYQETQYF.

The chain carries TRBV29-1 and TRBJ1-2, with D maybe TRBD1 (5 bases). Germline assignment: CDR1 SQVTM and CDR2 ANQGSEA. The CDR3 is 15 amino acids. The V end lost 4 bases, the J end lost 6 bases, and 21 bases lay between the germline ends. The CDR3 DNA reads TGCAGCGTTGGCGGACGGGGGGAGGGTCAAGATGGCTACACCTTC. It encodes CSVGGRGEGQDGYTF.

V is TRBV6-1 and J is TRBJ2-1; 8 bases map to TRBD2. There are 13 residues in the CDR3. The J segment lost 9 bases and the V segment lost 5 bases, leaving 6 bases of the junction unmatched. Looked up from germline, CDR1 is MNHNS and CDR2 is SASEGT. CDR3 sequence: CASSREGGVEQFF. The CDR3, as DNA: TGTGCCAGCAGTCGGGAGGGAGGGGTTGAGCAGTTCTTC.

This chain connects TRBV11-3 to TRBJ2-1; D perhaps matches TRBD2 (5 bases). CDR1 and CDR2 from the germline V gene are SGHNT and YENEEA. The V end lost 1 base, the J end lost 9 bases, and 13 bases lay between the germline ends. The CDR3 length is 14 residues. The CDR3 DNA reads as TGTGCCAGCAGCTTAGTGGTGAGGGCCGGTGAGCAGTTCTTC. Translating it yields CASSLVVRAGEQFF. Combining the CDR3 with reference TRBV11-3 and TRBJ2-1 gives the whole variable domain EAGVVQSPRYKIIEKKQPVAFWCNPISGHNTLYWYLQNLGQGPELLIRYENEEAVDDSQLPKDRFSAERLKGVDSTLKIQPAELGDSAVYLCASSLVVRAGEQFFGPGTRLTVL.

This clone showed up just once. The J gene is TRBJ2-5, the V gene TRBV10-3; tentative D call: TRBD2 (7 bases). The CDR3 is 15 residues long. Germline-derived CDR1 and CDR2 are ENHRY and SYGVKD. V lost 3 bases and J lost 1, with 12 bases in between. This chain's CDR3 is CAISDSRGGQETQYF. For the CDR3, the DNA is TGTGCCATCAGTGATTCGAGGGGGGGCCAAGAGACCCAGTACTTC.

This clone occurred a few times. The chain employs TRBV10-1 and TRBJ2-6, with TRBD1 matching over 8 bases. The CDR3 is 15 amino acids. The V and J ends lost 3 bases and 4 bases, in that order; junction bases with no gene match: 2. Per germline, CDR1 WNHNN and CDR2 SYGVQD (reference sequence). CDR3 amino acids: CASSDQGAGANVLTF. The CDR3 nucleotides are TGCGCCAGCAGTGACCAGGGGGCCGGGGCCAACGTCCTGACTTTC.

CDR3 residues: CASSQDWGGGSPLHF. Written as DNA, the CDR3 is TGCGCCAGCAGCCAAGATTGGGGCGGCGGCTCACCCCTCCACTTT. V is TRBV4-3 and J is TRBJ1-6; possibly TRBD1 for D (5 bases). The germline gives CDR1 LGHNA, CDR2 YSLEER. V lost 0 bases and J 10 bases, leaving 13 bases between the germline ends. CDR3 size: 15 residues.

CDR3 loop: CASSQGAGNTGELFF. The DNA of the CDR3 is TGTGCCAGCTCCCAGGGGGCTGGGAACACCGGGGAGCTGTTTTTT. This chain joins TRBV18 and TRBJ2-2; TRBD1 agrees at 8 bases. The J segment lost 1 base and the V segment lost 6 bases, leaving 4 bases of the junction unmatched. The length of the CDR3 is 15 residues. Per germline, CDR1 KGHSH and CDR2 LQKENI.

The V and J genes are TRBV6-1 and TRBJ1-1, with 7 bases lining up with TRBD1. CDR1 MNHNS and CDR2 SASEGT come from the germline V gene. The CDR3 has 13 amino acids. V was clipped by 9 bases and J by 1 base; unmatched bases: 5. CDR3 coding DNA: TGTGCCAGTATAGGACAGGCGAACACTGAAGCTTTCTTT. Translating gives CASIGQANTEAFF.